Listed here are 24 T cell receptor beta chains from one sample, sequenced in a study of tumor-infiltrating lymphocytes in primary liver carcinoma. Out of unsorted whole blood came the blood RNA, and germline DNA was extracted as well. From roughly 0.55 ug of total RNA, TCR beta-specific cDNA was reverse-transcribed using a constant-region primer. Slightly modified ARM-PCR with three nested multiplex PCR rounds yielded TCR beta libraries. Investigators reported that the first two PCR rounds, at 10 cycles each, used TRBV1-TRBV30 forward primers with a C-beta reverse primer. MiXCR, run by TCRdb on the multiplex PCR reads, gives a single entry per CDR3 protein. The data show about 300,000 distinct CDR3 sequences, 65% seen once. Sequenced sample: peripheral blood. These receptors originate from a man aged 35 to 55 with primary liver carcinoma and hepatitis B virus infection.

In the case of this clonotype: Lacking the conserved final phenylalanine or tryptophan, this CDR3 likely reflects a read error. Because the CDR3's place on the DNA is in doubt, the DNA is left out and the CDR3 is given as listed by TCRdb. The chain links TRBV10-3 to TRBJ2-3; the table's D call of TRBD1 was not tested on the DNA. The CDR3 is 15 amino acids in total, end residues counted. Per the germline V gene, CDR1 is ENHRY and CDR2 is SYGVKD. The CDR3 here is CAIGDRDGSTDTEYV.

This clonotype has a count of ten or more. V usage is TRBV14 and J usage is TRBJ2-1; D uncertain. The V gene's germline CDR1 is SGHDN and CDR2 FVKESK. V lost 3 bases to trimming and J lost 7 bases, with 16 bases between them. The CDR3 has 15 residues. CDR3 in DNA: TGTGCCAGCAGCCACCGACCCAGCAGAGATAATGAGCAGTTCTTC. It translates to CASSHRPSRDNEQFF. The full variable domain, completed using reference TRBV14 and TRBJ2-1, is EAGVTQFPSHSVIEKGQTVTLRCDPISGHDNLYWYRRVMGKEIKFLLHFVKESKQDESGMPNNRFLAERTGGTYSTLKVQPAELEDSGVYFCASSHRPSRDNEQFFGPGTRLTVL.

About this clonotype itself: One junction end does not reproduce the germline sequence, and a read error may be involved. The chain links TRBV7-2 to TRBJ2-3, with 7 bases lining up with TRBD1. This CDR3 region has 16 residues. The germline V gene has CDR1 SGHTA and CDR2 FQGNSA. For the CDR3, the DNA is TGTGTCAGCAGCTTATCCTTGAGGGGGCGGACAGATACGCAGTATTTT. Translating it yields CVSSLSLRGRTDTQYF.

The gene calls are TRBV28 and TRBJ2-7, with 10 bases matching TRBD2. The germline CDR1 and CDR2 sequences are MDHEN and SYDVKM. V lost 6 bases and J lost 5; bases outside the gene matches: 10. The CDR3 is 15 amino acids. CDR3 nucleotides: TGTGCCAGCAGACTACCTAGCGGGAGTCGGAACGAGCAGTACTTC. Amino acids: CASRLPSGSRNEQYF.

This clonotype was seen a few times. J is TRBJ1-3 and V is TRBV14, with D possibly TRBD1 on 6 matching bases. The CDR3 has 17 residues. CDR1 and CDR2 (germline): SGHDN, FVKESK. Deletions cut 0 bases from V and 0 bases from J, with 12 bases between. The CDR3 DNA reads TGTGCCAGCAGCCAAGACCGGGGGACATCCTCTGGAAACACCATATATTTT. This encodes CASSQDRGTSSGNTIYF. The entire variable domain, with the rest obtained from reference TRBV14 and TRBJ1-3, is as follows: EAGVTQFPSHSVIEKGQTVTLRCDPISGHDNLYWYRRVMGKEIKFLLHFVKESKQDESGMPNNRFLAERTGGTYSTLKVQPAELEDSGVYFCASSQDRGTSSGNTIYFGEGSWLTVV.

As regards this clonotype: Since no conserved phenylalanine or tryptophan closes the CDR3, a read error is the likely cause. The rearrangement links TRBV7-8 to TRBJ2-1, with D maybe TRBD2 (6 bases). CDR1 is SGHVS and CDR2 is FQNEAQ in the germline V gene. V was trimmed by 1 base and J by 3 bases, leaving 10 bases between them. The CDR3 is made up of 15 amino acids. CDR3 protein: CASSLERAGYNEQFL. CDR3 DNA: TGTGCCAGCAGCTTAGAGCGAGCGGGCTACAATGAGCAGTTCCTC.

The chain carries TRBV5-1 and TRBJ2-4, with 9 bases matching TRBD1. Per the germline V gene, CDR1 is SGHRS and CDR2 is YFSETQ. With V trimmed by 4 bases and J by 8 bases, 4 bases remained unmatched. The CDR3 is 13 amino acids. CDR3 coding DNA: TGCGCCAGCAGCAGGGGACAGGGAGACATTCAGTACTTC. Translated: CASSRGQGDIQYF.

The chain recombines TRBV28 with TRBJ1-1; D remains unclear. CDR3 length equals 14 residues. V was cut by 1 base and J by 8 bases, with 14 bases left in between. Germline V gives CDR1 MDHEN, CDR2 SYDVKM. Here the CDR3 DNA reads TGTGCCAGCAGTTTATCCCCCCGGGCGGGGGAAGCTTTCTTT. It codes for CASSLSPRAGEAFF.

The rearrangement uses TRBV6-1 and TRBJ2-1; the D gene is possibly TRBD2 (5 bases). The ends were cut back, 4 bases at V and 10 bases at J, with 20 bases in the middle. The CDR3 is 15 amino acids. Germline V lookup: CDR1 MNHNS, CDR2 SASEGT. The CDR3 here is CASSGVWTRAMEQFF. The CDR3 DNA is TGTGCCAGCAGTGGAGTTTGGACGAGGGCAATGGAGCAGTTCTTC.

Comment on this clonotype: The junction shows a germline mismatch at one end, possibly a read error. The CDR3 loop reads CASSLALGGASYKQYF. In nucleotides, the CDR3 is TGCGCCAGCAGCTTGGCCTTAGGGGGCGCGTCCTACAAGCAGTACTTC. The rearrangement uses TRBV5-1 and TRBJ2-7, with 7 bases aligning to TRBD1. The germline gives CDR1 SGHRS, CDR2 YFSETQ. The CDR3 consists of 16 residues.

The J gene is TRBJ1-2, the V gene TRBV11-1, with D unresolved. Germline V gene lookup returns CDR1 SGHAT and CDR2 FQDESV (reference sequence). CDR3 length: 13 amino acids. V lost 3 bases and J lost 10, with 15 bases in between. In DNA, the CDR3 is TGTGCCAGCAGCTTCTCCAGGCTTGGAGTCTACACCTTC. This sequence encodes CASSFSRLGVYTF. The whole variable domain, remainder taken from reference TRBV11-1 and TRBJ1-2, is EAEVAQSPRYKITEKSQAVAFWCDPISGHATLYWYRQILGQGPELLVQFQDESVVDDSQLPKDRFSAERLKGVDSTLKIQPAELGDSAMYLCASSFSRLGVYTFGSGTRLTVV.

This clonotype was detected once. The junction differs from germline at one of its ends, possibly a read error. The V call is TRBV6-1, the J call TRBJ1-2; 9 bases map to TRBD1. CDR1 MNHNS and CDR2 SASEGT come from the germline V gene. This CDR3 spans 15 amino acids. The CDR3 region is CASNEPLGQGHGYTF. The CDR3 DNA sequence: TGTGCCAGCAATGAACCCTTGGGACAGGGACACGGCTACACCTTC.

This clonotype was observed a few times. The chain joins TRBV24-1 to TRBJ2-1; 8 positions match TRBD2. The CDR3 has 16 residues. Trimming cost V 3 bases and J 7 bases; bases outside gene matches: 10. From germline, CDR1 is KGHDR and CDR2 SFDVKD. As DNA, the CDR3 is TGTGCCACCAGTGATGCCACTAGCGGCCAGAAGAATGAGCAGTTCTTC. Translated, it gives CATSDATSGQKNEQFF.

The CDR3 loop is CASSIVEAPYNEQFF. CDR3 nucleotide sequence: TGTGCCAGCAGTATAGTGGAAGCCCCCTACAATGAGCAGTTCTTC. The gene calls are TRBV6-5 and TRBJ2-1; D uncertain. Trimming cost V 5 bases and J 2 bases, with 13 bases left between them. The CDR3 covers 15 residues. Germline CDR1 reads MNHEY; CDR2 reads SVGAGI.

The V gene is TRBV7-9, the J gene TRBJ2-3, with 7 bases matching TRBD2. The germline V gene has CDR1 SEHNR and CDR2 FQNEAQ (reference sequence). Trimming took 5 bases from V and 6 from J; bases not matched to a gene: 11. The CDR3 is made up of 15 amino acids. The CDR3 loop is CASSKATSETDTQYF. The DNA of the CDR3 is TGTGCCAGCAGCAAGGCCACTAGCGAGACGGATACGCAGTATTTT.

V gene TRBV7-2 combines with J gene TRBJ2-7; D gene ambiguous. Germline CDR1 SGHTA, CDR2 FQGNSA. Trimming removed 5 bases from V and 1 base from J, with 12 bases in between. The CDR3 is made up of 14 amino acids. For the CDR3, the DNA is TGTGCCAGCAGCCCCTGGACCCGATCCTACGAGCAGTACTTC. This translates into CASSPWTRSYEQYF.

This chain links TRBV4-2 with TRBJ1-1; tentative D call: TRBD1 (6 bases). The CDR3 consists of 14 residues. The V end was cut by 4 bases, the J end by 5 bases, with 14 bases between. CDR1 and CDR2 from the germline V gene are LGHNA and YNFKEQ. CDR3 loop: CASSLNRVGTEAFF. DNA for the CDR3: TGTGCCAGCAGCCTCAACAGGGTAGGAACTGAAGCTTTCTTT.

As regards this clonotype: The junction and the germline gene differ at one end; a read error may be behind it. This chain links TRBV11-2 with TRBJ2-1, with D perhaps being TRBD1 or TRBD2 (5 bases each). The CDR3 length is 15 residues. CDR1 is SGHAT and CDR2 is FQNNGV in the germline V gene. In DNA, the CDR3 is TGTGCCAGCAACTTAGATGGTATTGGGGGAAATGATCAGTTCTTC. This translates into CASNLDGIGGNDQFF.

Comment on this clonotype: A much larger clone sits a single nucleotide away, making a read error possible. The J gene is TRBJ2-3, the V gene TRBV5-5, with unresolved D. CDR1 SGHKS and CDR2 YYEKEE come from the germline V gene (reference sequence). The length of the CDR3 is 15 residues. DNA for the CDR3: TGTGGCAGCAGCTTAGGAGACAAACACACAGATACGCAGTATTTT. The encoded protein is CGSSLGDKHTDTQYF.

The J gene is TRBJ2-7, the V gene TRBV12-3 or TRBV12-4, with 9 positions matching TRBD2. This CDR3 spans 12 amino acids. The J segment lost 9 bases and the V segment lost 5 bases, leaving 5 bases of the junction unmatched. CDR3 amino acids: CASSQGTSSQYF. As DNA, the CDR3 is TGTGCCAGCAGTCAGGGGACTAGCTCGCAGTACTTC.

Only one count was recorded for this clonotype. Just one base apart from a much larger clone, this may be a read error. V usage is TRBV5-4 and J usage is TRBJ2-1; 14 bases are shared with TRBD2. Germline V gene lookup returns CDR1 SGHNT and CDR2 YYREEE (reference sequence). The CDR3 totals 15 residues. The CDR3 spells CASSPTSGRANEHFF. CDR3 DNA: TGTGCCAGCAGCCCGACTAGCGGGAGGGCCAATGAGCATTTCTTC.

This clonotype was seen ten or more times. The rearrangement links TRBV7-8 to TRBJ2-2; D gene ambiguous. CDR1 is SGHVS and CDR2 is FQNEAQ in the germline V gene. V was trimmed by 1 base and J by 1 base, leaving 7 bases between them. The CDR3 consists of 15 residues. CDR3 residues: CASSLVQQNTGELFF. In nucleotides, the CDR3 is TGTGCCAGCAGCTTAGTACAGCAGAACACCGGGGAGCTGTTTTTT.

J is TRBJ2-7 and V is TRBV30, with 8 bases aligning to TRBD1. In germline, CDR1 is GTSNPN, CDR2 SVGIG (reference sequence). The CDR3 is 13 residues long. Trimming took 4 bases from V and 6 from J; bases not matched to a gene: 8. The CDR3 protein is CAWTRTGLFEQYF. For the CDR3, the DNA is TGTGCCTGGACGAGGACAGGGTTATTCGAGCAGTACTTC.

This clonotype has at least ten counts. V and J are TRBV4-1 and TRBJ2-3; 7 bases map to TRBD1. V shed 3 bases and J 2 bases; nucleotides not matched to a gene: 5. This CDR3 has 15 amino acids. Germline lookup yields CDR1 MGHRA and CDR2 YSYEKL. As DNA, the CDR3 is TGCGCCAGCAGCCACCCCGGGACAGCCACAGATACGCAGTATTTT. This codes for CASSHPGTATDTQYF.